This is a list of T cell receptor beta chains from one sample in a study of T cell changes during pregnancy in multiple sclerosis. Assay: immunoSEQ multiplex PCR; the TCRdb copy retains only in-frame clones and omits some. The sample lists tens of thousands of clones, roughly 87% occurring once. Sequenced material: CD4+ T cells from peripheral blood mononuclear cells, taken in the first trimester of pregnancy. These receptors originate from a female donor with multiple sclerosis, enrolled in a pregnancy study. CDR3s include the opening cysteine and the closing phenylalanine or tryptophan. D genes are given only for firm matches. Only part of the rows carry a size: once, few, many, or a class if the clone is expanded.

j_gene,v_gene,abundance,d_gene,CDR3aa,CDR3nt
TRBJ2-5,TRBV7-7,.,TRBD2,CASSSTSGGQETQYF,TGTGCCAGCAGCTCTACTAGCGGGGGGCAAGAGACCCAGTACTTC
TRBJ2-1,TRBV13,.,TRBD2,CASSLALAGAPTYNEQFF,TGTGCCAGCAGCTTAGCCCTAGCGGGGGCCCCCACCTACAATGAGCAGTTCTTC
TRBJ2-5,TRBV14,once,.,CASSPFQETQYF,TGTGCCAGCAGCCCATTTCAAGAGACCCAGTACTTC
TRBJ1-2,TRBV5-5,.,.,CASSTGGSNYGYTF,TGTGCCAGCAGCACCGGAGGCAGTAACTATGGCTACACCTTC
TRBJ2-1,TRBV10-3,.,.,CAISDPLLRIRDNEQFF,TGTGCCATCAGTGACCCCCTTCTTAGAATTCGGGACAATGAGCAGTTCTTC
TRBJ2-5,TRBV2,.,.,CASSTRGTQYF,TGTGCCAGCTCTACCCGGGGGACCCAGTACTTC
TRBJ1-6,TRBV6-5,few,TRBD1,CASSFGTGSPLHF,TGTGCCAGCAGTTTTGGGACAGGGTCACCCCTCCACTTT
TRBJ2-7,TRBV11-2,.,.,CASSLVGGGIYEQYF,TGTGCCAGCAGCTTAGTCGGGGGTGGAATCTACGAGCAGTACTTC
TRBJ2-7,TRBV6-5,few,.,CASRQHYEQYF,TGTGCCAGCAGACAACACTACGAGCAGTACTTC
TRBJ1-5,TRBV7-2,.,TRBD1,CASSLGVGQNSNQPQHF,TGTGCCAGCAGCTTAGGAGTGGGACAGAATAGCAATCAGCCCCAGCATTTT
TRBJ2-3,TRBV19,.,TRBD2,CASRYTGLAGEWRGTDTQYF,TGTGCCAGTAGATATACCGGACTAGCGGGAGAGTGGCGGGGCACAGATACGCAGTATTTT
TRBJ1-5,TRBV6-6,.,.,CASTRVINQPQHF,TGTGCCAGCACCCGAGTCATTAATCAGCCCCAGCATTTT
TRBJ2-1,TRBV5-1,.,TRBD2,CASSLFGLANNEQFF,TGCGCCAGCAGCTTGTTCGGACTAGCCAACAATGAGCAGTTCTTC
TRBJ2-3,TRBV11-1,.,.,CASSSLYPSTDTQYF,TGTGCCAGCAGCTCCCTATACCCTAGCACAGATACGCAGTATTTT
TRBJ2-7,TRBV5-6,.,.,CASSGRFTYEQYF,TGTGCCAGCAGCGGCAGGTTTACCTACGAGCAGTACTTC
TRBJ2-7,TRBV6-6,.,.,CASSPSPVEEQYF,TGTGCCAGCAGCCCCAGTCCCGTCGAAGAGCAGTACTTC
TRBJ2-3,TRBV7-7,.,TRBD2,CASSPRLAGGTDTQYF,TGTGCCAGCAGCCCCCGACTAGCGGGAGGAACAGATACGCAGTATTTT
TRBJ2-1,TRBV29-1,.,TRBD1,CSGGGGQGAEEQFF,TGCAGCGGGGGAGGGGGACAGGGGGCGGAGGAGCAGTTCTTC
TRBJ2-3,TRBV5-8,.,.,CASSLGLAPPDTQYF,TGTGCCAGCAGCCTGGGGCTAGCGCCTCCAGATACGCAGTATTTT
TRBJ2-1,TRBV2,.,TRBD2,CASRGGLAGGSEQFF,TGTGCCAGCAGGGGGGGACTAGCGGGAGGATCTGAGCAGTTCTTC
TRBJ2-7,TRBV7-9,.,.,CASSLLGRRGEQYF,TGTGCCAGCAGCTTACTAGGAAGAAGGGGCGAGCAGTACTTC
TRBJ1-5,TRBV30,.,TRBD1,CASDRGFGQPQHF,TGTGCCTCGGACAGGGGGTTTGGGCAGCCCCAGCATTTT
TRBJ2-3,TRBV5-1,.,.,CASSLARGPVDTQYF,TGCGCCAGCAGCTTGGCGCGGGGGCCGGTAGATACGCAGTATTTT
TRBJ2-7,TRBV7-9,few,TRBD2,CASSFVGGRTSYEQYF,TGTGCCAGCAGCTTCGTCGGCGGGAGGACTTCCTACGAGCAGTACTTC
TRBJ1-2,TRBV2,.,.,CASSERVSYGYTF,TGTGCCAGCAGTGAACGGGTTAGCTATGGCTACACCTTC
TRBJ1-4,TRBV5-4,.,.,CASSRGGGDNEKLFF,TGTGCCAGCAGCCGGGGGGGCGGGGATAATGAAAAACTGTTTTTT
TRBJ2-3,TRBV7-3,.,TRBD2,CASSLMGRGVSTDTQYF,TGTGCCAGCAGCTTAATGGGGCGGGGGGTCAGCACAGATACGCAGTATTTT
TRBJ2-3,TRBV4-2,once,.,CASSPSRESTDTQYF,TGTGCCAGCAGCCCTAGCCGGGAGAGCACAGATACGCAGTATTTT
TRBJ1-5,TRBV6-6,few,.,CASSYGTGQPQHF,TGTGCCAGCAGTTACGGTACGGGTCAGCCCCAGCATTTT
TRBJ1-2,TRBV18,.,TRBD1,CASSPGTGDYGYTF,TGTGCCAGCTCACCTGGGACAGGGGACTATGGCTACACCTTC
TRBJ2-2,TRBV27,.,.,CASMGTTNTGELFF,TGTGCCAGCATGGGGACAACGAACACCGGGGAGCTGTTTTTT
TRBJ2-5,TRBV7-7,.,.,CASTPNYQETQYF,TGTGCCAGCACCCCCAATTACCAAGAGACCCAGTACTTC
TRBJ1-2,TRBV7-8,.,TRBD1,CASSLSRGRRFLGYTF,TGTGCCAGCAGCTTATCCAGGGGGCGAAGGTTTCTTGGCTACACCTTC
TRBJ2-3,TRBV30,.,TRBD2,CALDGAGGVSSTDTQYF,TGTGCCCTGGACGGTGCGGGGGGGGTCTCTAGCACAGATACGCAGTATTTT
TRBJ2-4,TRBV18,.,.,CASSPPAGGTDIQYF,TGTGCCAGCTCACCACCGGCCGGAGGTACCGACATTCAGTACTTC
TRBJ2-2,TRBV6-4,.,.,CASSDESTGGELFF,TGTGCCAGCAGTGACGAGTCAACGGGCGGGGAGCTGTTTTTT
TRBJ2-5,TRBV6-1,.,.,CASSENGGIETQYF,TGTGCCAGCAGTGAGAATGGGGGGATAGAGACCCAGTACTTC